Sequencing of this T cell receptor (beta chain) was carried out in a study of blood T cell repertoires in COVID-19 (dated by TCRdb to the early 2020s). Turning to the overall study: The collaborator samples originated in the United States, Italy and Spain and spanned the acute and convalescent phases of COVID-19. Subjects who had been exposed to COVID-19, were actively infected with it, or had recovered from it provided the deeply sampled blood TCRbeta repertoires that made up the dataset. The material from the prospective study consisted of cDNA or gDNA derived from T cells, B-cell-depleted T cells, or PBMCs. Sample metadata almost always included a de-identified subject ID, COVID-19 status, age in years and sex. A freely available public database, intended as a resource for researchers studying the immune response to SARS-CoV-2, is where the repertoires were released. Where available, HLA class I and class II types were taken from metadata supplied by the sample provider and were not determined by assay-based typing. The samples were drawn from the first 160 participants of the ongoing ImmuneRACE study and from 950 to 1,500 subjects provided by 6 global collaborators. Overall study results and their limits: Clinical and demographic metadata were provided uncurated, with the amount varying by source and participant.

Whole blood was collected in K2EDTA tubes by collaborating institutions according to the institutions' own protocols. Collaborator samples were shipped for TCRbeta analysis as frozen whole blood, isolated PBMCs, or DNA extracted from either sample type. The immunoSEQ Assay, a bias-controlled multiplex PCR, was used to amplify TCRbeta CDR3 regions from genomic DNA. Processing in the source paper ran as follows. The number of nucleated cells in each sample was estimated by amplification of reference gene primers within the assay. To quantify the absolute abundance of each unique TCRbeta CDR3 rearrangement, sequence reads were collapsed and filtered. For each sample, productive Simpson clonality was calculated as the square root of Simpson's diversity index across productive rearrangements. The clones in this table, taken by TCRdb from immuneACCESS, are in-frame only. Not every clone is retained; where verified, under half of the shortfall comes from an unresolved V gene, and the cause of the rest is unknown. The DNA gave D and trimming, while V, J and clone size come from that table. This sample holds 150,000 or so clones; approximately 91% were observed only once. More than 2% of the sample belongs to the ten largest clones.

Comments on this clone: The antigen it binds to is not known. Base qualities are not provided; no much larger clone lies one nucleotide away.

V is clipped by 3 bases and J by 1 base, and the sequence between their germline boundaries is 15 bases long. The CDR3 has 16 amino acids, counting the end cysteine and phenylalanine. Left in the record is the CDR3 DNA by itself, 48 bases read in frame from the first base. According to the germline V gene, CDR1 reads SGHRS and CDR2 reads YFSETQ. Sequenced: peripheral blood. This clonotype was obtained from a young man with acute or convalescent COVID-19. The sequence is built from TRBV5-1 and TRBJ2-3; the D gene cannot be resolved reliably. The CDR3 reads CASSCWPGGCTDTQYF. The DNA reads TGCGCCAGCAGCTGCTGGCCGGGTGGGTGCACAGATACGCAGTATTTT.